The entry below gives a single T cell receptor (beta chain) sequence along with its context. Data came from immunoSEQ multiplex PCR; TCRdb stores just in-frame clones and leaves some out. The sample lists about 380,000 clones; approximately 95% were seen once. These data belong to a study of shared T cell receptors in the human thymus. Deletions cut 5 bases from V and 0 bases from J, with 20 bases between. The CDR3 extends over 17 amino acids. The germline V gene encodes CDR1 MNHEY and CDR2 SMNVEV (reference sequence). The receptor was isolated from a human donor. The sample was thymocytes. This rearrangement joins TRBV27 to TRBJ2-7; D is perhaps TRBD1 (6 bases). The CDR3 DNA sequence: TGTGCCAGCAGTCAGACCCCGGACAGCCCGAGCTCCTACGAGCAGTACTTC. Encoded protein: CASSQTPDSPSSYEQYF.